This TCR beta chain is from a study of T cell responses to AZD1222 COVID-19 vaccine. Using immunoSEQ multiplex PCR, the repertoire was profiled, and TCRdb retains in-frame clones only, with some absent. The sample has around 110,000 clones, around 94% seen once. Study-wide findings and caveats: White British donors predominated, females outnumbered males, and clonal diversity was possibly underestimated. Across the whole spike, CD4 TCRs peaked at regions 160-218 and 743-854.

The CDR3 extends over 15 amino acids. J lost 8 bases, V lost 0 bases, and 7 bases had no gene match. CDR1 and CDR2 from the germline V gene are MGHRA and YSYEKL. Turning to this clone: Its antigen is currently unknown.

This TCR came from an adult in good health. The chain combines TRBV4-1 with TRBJ1-2, with TRBD1 identical over 9 bases. The sequencing here drew on peripheral blood, taken on day 0 of AZD1222 vaccination. CDR3 sequence: CASSQDLRQGDGYTF. CDR3 coding DNA: TGCGCCAGCAGCCAAGATCTGAGACAGGGGGACGGCTACACCTTC.